The rows below give T cell receptor beta chains drawn from one sample of a study of cytomegalovirus exposure and HLA in healthy donors. Here immunoSEQ multiplex PCR was the method, and the copy in TCRdb shows in-frame clones only, minus some. The sample features about 150,000 clones, with under 2% in its top ten. Specimen: PBMCs. The receptors here all came from a woman in her forties or fifties in good health and CMV-seronegative. Each CDR3 is given with its conserved first and last residue. Each record gives: D gene, CDR3 length, V gene, J gene, CDR3 DNA, CDR3 protein. A D gene is named only where the DNA matches it firmly.

d_gene: TRBD2
len: 20
v_gene: TRBV14
j_gene: TRBJ2-1
CDR3nt: TGTGCCAGCAGCCAAGATAGATATAGCGGGAGGGCCCTGAACCACAATGAGCAGTTCTTC
CDR3aa: CASSQDRYSGRALNHNEQFF

d_gene: TRBD2
len: 17
v_gene: TRBV11-2
j_gene: TRBJ2-3
CDR3nt: TGTGCCAGCAGCTTAGCTTATAGCGGGAGGTATACAGATACGCAGTATTTT
CDR3aa: CASSLAYSGRYTDTQYF

d_gene: TRBD1
len: 15
v_gene: TRBV18
j_gene: TRBJ2-7
CDR3nt: TGTGCCAGCTCAACAATACAGGGGAGTCAGTACGAGCAGTACTTC
CDR3aa: CASSTIQGSQYEQYF

d_gene: TRBD2
len: 17
v_gene: TRBV5-4
j_gene: TRBJ2-3
CDR3nt: TGTGCCAGCAGCTTGGCCCTAGCGGGAGTGGGCGCAGATACGCAGTATTTT
CDR3aa: CASSLALAGVGADTQYF

d_gene: .
len: 16
v_gene: TRBV11-2
j_gene: TRBJ2-7
CDR3nt: TGTGCCAGCAGCTTAGCTTCGGGACAAGGGCGCCTTGAGCAGTACTTC
CDR3aa: CASSLASGQGRLEQYF

d_gene: .
len: 13
v_gene: TRBV19
j_gene: TRBJ2-7
CDR3nt: TGTGCCAGTAAGGACAGGACTACCTACGAGCAGTACTTC
CDR3aa: CASKDRTTYEQYF

d_gene: .
len: 12
v_gene: TRBV29-1
j_gene: TRBJ2-4
CDR3nt: TGCAGCGTACAGGGAGAGGGAAACATTCAGTACTTC
CDR3aa: CSVQGEGNIQYF

d_gene: TRBD1
len: 15
v_gene: TRBV9
j_gene: TRBJ1-2
CDR3nt: TGTGCCAGCAGCGTCGGGACAGGGGAATACTATGGCTACACCTTC
CDR3aa: CASSVGTGEYYGYTF

d_gene: TRBD2
len: 14
v_gene: TRBV30
j_gene: TRBJ2-3
CDR3nt: TGTGCCTGGAGTCCTCTAGCGGCCCGGGATACGCAGTATTTT
CDR3aa: CAWSPLAARDTQYF

d_gene: TRBD1
len: 13
v_gene: TRBV29-1
j_gene: TRBJ1-1
CDR3nt: TGCAGCGTGGCTACAGGGGGGAACACTGAAGCTTTCTTT
CDR3aa: CSVATGGNTEAFF

d_gene: .
len: 12
v_gene: TRBV7-9
j_gene: TRBJ1-1
CDR3nt: TGTGCCAGCACCCTCGGGAACACTGAAGCTTTCTTT
CDR3aa: CASTLGNTEAFF

d_gene: .
len: 16
v_gene: TRBV6-6
j_gene: TRBJ1-5
CDR3nt: TGTGCCAGCTGGCCGAACAGGGTCGTCGGCAATCAGCCCCAGCATTTT
CDR3aa: CASWPNRVVGNQPQHF

d_gene: TRBD1
len: 18
v_gene: TRBV5-1
j_gene: TRBJ2-1
CDR3nt: TGCGCCAGCAGCAAGGGGTTAGGGGGCCAGGGATCCTACAATGAGCAGTTCTTC
CDR3aa: CASSKGLGGQGSYNEQFF

d_gene: .
len: 13
v_gene: TRBV7-9
j_gene: TRBJ1-5
CDR3nt: TGTGCCAGCAGCTTACAAGCAGGGCAGCCCCAGCATTTT
CDR3aa: CASSLQAGQPQHF

d_gene: TRBD1
len: 14
v_gene: TRBV29-1
j_gene: TRBJ2-1
CDR3nt: TGCAGCGTCCAGGACAGGGAATCTTTAAATGAGCAGTTCTTC
CDR3aa: CSVQDRESLNEQFF

d_gene: TRBD1
len: 15
v_gene: TRBV2
j_gene: TRBJ1-1
CDR3nt: TGTGCCAGCAGTCGGGACAGCCTCATGAACACTGAAGCTTTCTTT
CDR3aa: CASSRDSLMNTEAFF

d_gene: .
len: 12
v_gene: TRBV5-1
j_gene: TRBJ2-1
CDR3nt: TGCGCCAGCAGCAAGCGAGTTTGGGAGCAGTTCTTC
CDR3aa: CASSKRVWEQFF

d_gene: .
len: 17
v_gene: TRBV5-1
j_gene: TRBJ2-7
CDR3nt: TGCGCCAGCAGCTTGGCCTCATTGGACAGCGTCACCTACGAGCAGTACTTC
CDR3aa: CASSLASLDSVTYEQYF

d_gene: .
len: 13
v_gene: TRBV18
j_gene: TRBJ2-2
CDR3nt: TGTGCCAGCTCACCACCGAGTACCGGGGAGCTGTTTTTT
CDR3aa: CASSPPSTGELFF

d_gene: .
len: 14
v_gene: TRBV6-5
j_gene: TRBJ1-2
CDR3nt: TGTGCCAGCAGTTACGCCCGGGACACCTATGGCTACACCTTC
CDR3aa: CASSYARDTYGYTF

d_gene: TRBD2
len: 16
v_gene: TRBV29-1
j_gene: TRBJ2-2
CDR3nt: TGCAGCGTTGATTGCGGGAGAAACGGGGTTACCGGGGAGCTGTTTTTT
CDR3aa: CSVDCGRNGVTGELFF

d_gene: TRBD1
len: 16
v_gene: TRBV10-3
j_gene: TRBJ2-1
CDR3nt: TGTGCCATCAGGCCGTCGGACAGGGAGGATTCGAATGAGCAGTTCTTC
CDR3aa: CAIRPSDREDSNEQFF

d_gene: TRBD1
len: 14
v_gene: TRBV9
j_gene: TRBJ1-2
CDR3nt: TGTGCCAGCAGCGGTATGGGGACAGGGGATGGCTACACCTTC
CDR3aa: CASSGMGTGDGYTF

d_gene: .
len: 15
v_gene: TRBV6-4
j_gene: TRBJ1-1
CDR3nt: TGTGCCAGCAGTGCCGACCCCCAGCGAGGCACTGAAGCTTTCTTT
CDR3aa: CASSADPQRGTEAFF

d_gene: .
len: 11
v_gene: TRBV20-1
j_gene: TRBJ2-7
CDR3nt: TGCAGTGCTATTCAGGGCTACGAGCAGTACTTC
CDR3aa: CSAIQGYEQYF

d_gene: TRBD2
len: 14
v_gene: TRBV18
j_gene: TRBJ2-7
CDR3nt: TGTGCCAGCTCACGCACTAGCGGGGGCTACGAGCAGTACTTC
CDR3aa: CASSRTSGGYEQYF

d_gene: TRBD2
len: 17
v_gene: TRBV18
j_gene: TRBJ2-1
CDR3nt: TGTGCCAGCTCACTCCGGGGGGAGAACCCCCGTTACAATGAGCAGTTCTTC
CDR3aa: CASSLRGENPRYNEQFF

d_gene: .
len: 13
v_gene: TRBV9
j_gene: TRBJ2-1
CDR3nt: TGTGCCAGCAGCGTGGGTGGAGGCAATGAGCAGTTCTTC
CDR3aa: CASSVGGGNEQFF

d_gene: .
len: 12
v_gene: TRBV2
j_gene: TRBJ1-2
CDR3nt: TGTGCCAGCAGTGCTAATAACTATGGCTACACCTTC
CDR3aa: CASSANNYGYTF

d_gene: .
len: 12
v_gene: TRBV5-4
j_gene: TRBJ1-2
CDR3nt: TGTGCCAGCAGCTCGGAGTTCTATGGCTACACCTTC
CDR3aa: CASSSEFYGYTF

d_gene: TRBD2
len: 16
v_gene: TRBV5-6
j_gene: TRBJ2-3
CDR3nt: TGTGCCAGCAGCCAAATAGCGGGAGGGAGCACAGATACGCAGTATTTT
CDR3aa: CASSQIAGGSTDTQYF

d_gene: TRBD2
len: 14
v_gene: TRBV6-1
j_gene: TRBJ2-7
CDR3nt: TGTGCCAGCAGTGAATGGGAGGGCTCCTACGAGCAGTACTTC
CDR3aa: CASSEWEGSYEQYF

d_gene: .
len: 14
v_gene: TRBV19
j_gene: TRBJ1-4
CDR3nt: TGTGCCAGTAGTATCGCAACAGTGCCTGAAAAACTGTTTTTT
CDR3aa: CASSIATVPEKLFF

d_gene: TRBD2
len: 13
v_gene: TRBV6-5
j_gene: TRBJ2-7
CDR3nt: TGTGCCAGCAGAGCGGGGGGCGTATACGAGCAGTACTTC
CDR3aa: CASRAGGVYEQYF

d_gene: .
len: 14
v_gene: TRBV27
j_gene: TRBJ2-7
CDR3nt: TGTGCCAGCAGTTTAGATAGTAATCTCTACGAGCAGTACTTC
CDR3aa: CASSLDSNLYEQYF

d_gene: TRBD2
len: 16
v_gene: TRBV19
j_gene: TRBJ2-7
CDR3nt: TGTGCCAGTAGTATGGGGGTAGCGGGCAACCTTTACGAGCAGTACTTC
CDR3aa: CASSMGVAGNLYEQYF

d_gene: .
len: 14
v_gene: TRBV7-2
j_gene: TRBJ1-5
CDR3nt: TGTGCCAGCAGCTTAGGCGGATTCAATCAGCCCCAGCATTTT
CDR3aa: CASSLGGFNQPQHF

d_gene: TRBD1
len: 15
v_gene: TRBV6-4
j_gene: TRBJ2-7
CDR3nt: TGTGCCAGCAAAGACCGGGACAGGTGGTCCTACGAGCAGTACTTC
CDR3aa: CASKDRDRWSYEQYF

d_gene: .
len: 12
v_gene: TRBV7-3
j_gene: TRBJ1-1
CDR3nt: TGTGCCAGCAGCCAGACAGTTTCCGAAGCTTTCTTT
CDR3aa: CASSQTVSEAFF

d_gene: .
len: 13
v_gene: TRBV9
j_gene: TRBJ1-1
CDR3nt: TGTGCCAGCAGCTCCCACGGGAACACTGAAGCTTTCTTT
CDR3aa: CASSSHGNTEAFF

d_gene: TRBD1
len: 14
v_gene: TRBV11-1
j_gene: TRBJ2-5
CDR3nt: TGTGCCAGCAGGGGGACCGGGACAGGGGAGACCCAGTACTTC
CDR3aa: CASRGTGTGETQYF

d_gene: TRBD1
len: 14
v_gene: TRBV4-2
j_gene: TRBJ1-5
CDR3nt: TGTGCCAGCAGCCTAGGGACAGACAATCAGCCCCAGCATTTT
CDR3aa: CASSLGTDNQPQHF

d_gene: .
len: 13
v_gene: TRBV30
j_gene: TRBJ1-1
CDR3nt: TGTGCCTGGAATCGGGGAGGGGACACTGAAGCTTTCTTT
CDR3aa: CAWNRGGDTEAFF

d_gene: .
len: 14
v_gene: TRBV18
j_gene: TRBJ2-2
CDR3nt: TGTGCCAGCTCACCCTGGGACTCTGGCAGGGAGCTGTTTTTT
CDR3aa: CASSPWDSGRELFF

d_gene: TRBD1
len: 16
v_gene: TRBV25-1
j_gene: TRBJ2-3
CDR3nt: TGTGCCAGCAGTGAATCGTCAGGGGGCTTGACAGATACGCAGTATTTT
CDR3aa: CASSESSGGLTDTQYF

d_gene: TRBD1
len: 14
v_gene: TRBV7-3
j_gene: TRBJ1-2
CDR3nt: TGTGCCAGCAGCTTAAATGACAGGGGCTCTGGCTACACCTTC
CDR3aa: CASSLNDRGSGYTF

d_gene: .
len: 14
v_gene: TRBV27
j_gene: TRBJ2-3
CDR3nt: TGTGCCAGCAGTACCGGGACACTCACAGATACGCAGTATTTT
CDR3aa: CASSTGTLTDTQYF

d_gene: TRBD1
len: 14
v_gene: TRBV6-1
j_gene: TRBJ1-5
CDR3nt: TGTGCCAGCAGGAGGACAGGGACCAATCAGCCCCAGCATTTT
CDR3aa: CASRRTGTNQPQHF